The clone carrying this T cell receptor beta chain was observed a handful of times. Antigen unknown. This sample stems from a study of cytomegalovirus exposure and HLA in healthy donors. Findings and limits, study-wide: The finding came from a later analysis; first-cohort TCR clusters tended to co-occur in the approximately 120 validation repertoires. Associated with cytomegalovirus, according to the listing, were 164 TCR beta chains. Generally TCR sequences proved uncommon, though certain public TCRs appeared in numerous donors.

Trimming cost V 1 base and J 3 bases, with 10 bases left between them. Germline V CDR1 and CDR2: MGHDK, SYGVNS. The CDR3 has 15 residues. Among the 110 or so subjects of the validation cohort, separate from the approximately 660-subject first cohort, were the donors. Clones were sequenced by immunoSEQ multiplex PCR, and TCRdb holds only the in-frame ones, with some missing. The sample lists hundreds of thousands of clones; over 75% were seen once. This clonotype was sampled from a young woman in good health and CMV-seropositive. Sequencing was performed on PBMCs. The chain combines TRBV25-1 with TRBJ1-5; perhaps TRBD1 as D (5 bases). The CDR3 bases are TGTGCCAGCAGTGAATCTCAGGGCTTCAATCAGCCCCAGCATTTT. Its translation is CASSESQGFNQPQHF.